This T cell receptor (beta chain) was observed in a study of persistence of HIV-infected CD4 T cells. This was the immunoSEQ version 4 assay in survey mode. Clones were sequenced by immunoSEQ multiplex PCR, and TCRdb holds only the in-frame ones, with some missing. The repertoire holds more than 30,000 clones, with 65% to 85% as singletons. CDR3 length: 14 amino acids. With V trimmed by 6 bases and J by 5 bases, 8 bases remained unmatched. CDR1 is MDHEN, CDR2 SYDVKM, per germline. Notes on this clone: Its antigen is as yet unknown.

Cells were stimulated with CMV-infected fibroblast lysates at about 10 ug/mL. CD40L-negative CD69-negative CD45RO-high memory CD4+ T cells were sorted as populations depleted of antigen-responding cells. Donors had undetectable plasma HIV-1 RNA, under 50 copies/mL, for 4+ years. Material: CD4+ T cells sorted from PBMCs after roughly 18-hour stimulation, obtained from a patient who received antiretroviral therapy. V gene TRBV28 combines with J gene TRBJ1-1; 8 nucleotides align to TRBD1. The sequence came from an adult man with HIV who was CMV-seropositive. CDR3 amino acids: CASSSGGGHTEAFF. The DNA for the CDR3 is TGTGCCAGCAGCTCAGGGGGCGGTCATACTGAAGCTTTCTTT.